This T cell receptor (beta chain) was sequenced during a study of cytomegalovirus exposure and HLA in healthy donors. Study summary: Findings of an earlier analysis included roughly 110 million unique TCR beta sequences from roughly 190 million T cells.

To note about this clone: No antigen is known for it.

Regarding the study as a whole: Listed as cytomegalovirus-associated were 150 to 200 TCR beta chains. In a later analysis, TCR association rates varied by HLA locus: DRB1 most, HLA-C fewest. Association with HLA alleles at 0.05 false discovery rate was found for 16,951 TCR beta sequences in a later analysis.

The CDR3 has 15 residues. In germline, CDR1 is MDHEN, CDR2 SYDVKM. Germline trimming cut 6 bases from V and 3 bases from J; bases unmatched to any gene: 4. PCR used 60 Vbeta primers and 13 Jbeta primers. TCRdb's copy holds only in-frame clones and misses some; the assay was immunoSEQ multiplex PCR. This listing includes approximately 43,000 clones. This sequence joins TRBV28 and TRBJ2-1; 11 bases match TRBD2. Sequencing was carried out using PBMCs. The sequence was collected from a woman in her 30s in good health and CMV-seronegative. The CDR3 loop reads CASSPGLADYNEQFF. The CDR3 DNA sequence: TGTGCCAGCAGCCCGGGACTAGCGGACTACAATGAGCAGTTCTTC.